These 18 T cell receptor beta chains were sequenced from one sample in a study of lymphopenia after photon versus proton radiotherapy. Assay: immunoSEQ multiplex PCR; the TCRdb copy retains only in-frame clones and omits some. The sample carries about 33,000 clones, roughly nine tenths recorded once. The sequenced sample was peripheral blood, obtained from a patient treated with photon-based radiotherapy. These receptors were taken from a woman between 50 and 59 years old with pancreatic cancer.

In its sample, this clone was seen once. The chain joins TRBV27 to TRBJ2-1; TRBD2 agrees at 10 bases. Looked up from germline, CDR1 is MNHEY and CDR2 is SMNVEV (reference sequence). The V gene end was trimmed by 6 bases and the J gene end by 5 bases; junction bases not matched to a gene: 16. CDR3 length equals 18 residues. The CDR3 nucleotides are TGTGCCAGCAGACTACGCCAACCAGCGGGAGGGTTCGACAATGAGCAGTTCTTC. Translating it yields CASRLRQPAGGFDNEQFF.

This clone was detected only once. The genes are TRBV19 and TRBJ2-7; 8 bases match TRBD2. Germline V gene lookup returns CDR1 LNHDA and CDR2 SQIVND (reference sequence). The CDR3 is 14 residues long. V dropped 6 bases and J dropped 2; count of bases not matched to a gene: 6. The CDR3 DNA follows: TGTGCCAGTAGCCGAAGCGGGAGTACCTACGAGCAGTACTTC. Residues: CASSRSGSTYEQYF.

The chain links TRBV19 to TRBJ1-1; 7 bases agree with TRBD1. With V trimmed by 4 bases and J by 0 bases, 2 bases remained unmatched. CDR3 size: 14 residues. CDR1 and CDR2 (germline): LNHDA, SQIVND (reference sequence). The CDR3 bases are TGTGCCAGTAGTAGACAGGGAGTGAACACTGAAGCTTTCTTT. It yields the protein CASSRQGVNTEAFF.

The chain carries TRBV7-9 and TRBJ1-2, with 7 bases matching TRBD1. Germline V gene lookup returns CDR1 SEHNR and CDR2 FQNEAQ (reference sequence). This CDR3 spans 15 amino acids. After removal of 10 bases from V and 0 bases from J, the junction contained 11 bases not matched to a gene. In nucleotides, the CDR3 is TGTGCCATCCAAACCGGGACAGAAACTAACTATGGCTACACCTTC. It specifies CAIQTGTETNYGYTF.

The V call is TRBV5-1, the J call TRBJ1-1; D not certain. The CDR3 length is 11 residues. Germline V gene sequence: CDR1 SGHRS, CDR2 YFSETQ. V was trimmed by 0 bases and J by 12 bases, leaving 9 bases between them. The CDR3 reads CASSLAEGTFF. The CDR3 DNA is TGCGCCAGCAGCTTGGCCGAAGGAACTTTCTTT.

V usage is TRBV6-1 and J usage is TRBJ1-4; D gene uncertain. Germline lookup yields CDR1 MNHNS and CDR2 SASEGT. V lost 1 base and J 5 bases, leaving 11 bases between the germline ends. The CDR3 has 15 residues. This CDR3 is CASSEVWQENEKLFF. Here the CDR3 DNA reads TGTGCCAGCAGTGAAGTATGGCAAGAAAATGAAAAACTGTTTTTT.

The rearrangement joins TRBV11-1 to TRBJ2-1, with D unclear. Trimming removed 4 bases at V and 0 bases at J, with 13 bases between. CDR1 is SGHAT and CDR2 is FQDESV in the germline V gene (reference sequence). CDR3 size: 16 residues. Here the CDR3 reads CASSSMRQTSYNEQFF. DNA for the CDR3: TGTGCCAGCAGCTCCATGCGGCAGACCTCCTACAATGAGCAGTTCTTC.

CDR3 coding DNA: TGTGCCAGCAGCCAAGACGGGACAGGGGGGACCGGGGAGCTGTTTTTT. Its translation is CASSQDGTGGTGELFF. The V gene is TRBV4-2, the J gene TRBJ2-2; the match to TRBD1 covers 11 bases. The germline gives CDR1 LGHNA, CDR2 YNFKEQ. The CDR3 has 16 amino acids. The V gene end was trimmed by 0 bases and the J gene end by 5 bases; junction bases not matched to a gene: 2.

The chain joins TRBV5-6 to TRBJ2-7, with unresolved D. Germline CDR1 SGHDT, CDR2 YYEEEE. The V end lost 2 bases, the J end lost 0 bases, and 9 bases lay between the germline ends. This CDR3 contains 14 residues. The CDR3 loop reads CASSFGPLSYEQYF. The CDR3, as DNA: TGTGCCAGCAGCTTCGGGCCCCTCTCCTACGAGCAGTACTTC.

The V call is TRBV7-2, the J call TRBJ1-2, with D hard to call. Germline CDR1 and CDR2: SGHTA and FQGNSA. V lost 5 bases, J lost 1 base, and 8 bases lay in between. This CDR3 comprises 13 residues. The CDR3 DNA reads TGTGCCAGCAGCACCCGGGGTAACTATGGCTACACCTTC. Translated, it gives CASSTRGNYGYTF.

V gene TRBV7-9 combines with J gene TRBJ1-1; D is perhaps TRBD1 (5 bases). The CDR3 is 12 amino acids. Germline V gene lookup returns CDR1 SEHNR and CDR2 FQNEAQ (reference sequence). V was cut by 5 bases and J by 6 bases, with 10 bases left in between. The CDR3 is CASSGRDAEAFF. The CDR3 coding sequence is TGTGCCAGCAGCGGCAGGGACGCTGAAGCTTTCTTT.

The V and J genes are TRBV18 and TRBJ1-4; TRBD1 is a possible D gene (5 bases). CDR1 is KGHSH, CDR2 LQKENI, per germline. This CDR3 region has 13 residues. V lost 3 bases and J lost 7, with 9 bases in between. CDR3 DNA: TGTGCCAGCTCACCCCGCGGGGGTGAAAAACTGTTTTTT. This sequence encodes CASSPRGGEKLFF.

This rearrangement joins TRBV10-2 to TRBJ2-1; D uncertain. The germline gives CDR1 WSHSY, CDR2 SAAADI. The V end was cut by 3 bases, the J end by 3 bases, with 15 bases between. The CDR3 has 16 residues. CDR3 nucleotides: TGCGCCAGCAGTGACCCCGCGGAGTGGGTCTACAATGAGCAGTTCTTC. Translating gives CASSDPAEWVYNEQFF.

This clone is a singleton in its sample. The CDR3 loop reads CASTPMSAVYGYTF. The CDR3 DNA reads as TGTGCCAGTACACCGATGTCGGCCGTCTATGGCTACACCTTC. The chain carries TRBV19 and TRBJ1-2; D is undetermined. V lost 7 bases to trimming and J lost 4 bases, with 16 bases between them. The germline V gene has CDR1 LNHDA and CDR2 SQIVND (reference sequence). The CDR3 spans 14 residues.

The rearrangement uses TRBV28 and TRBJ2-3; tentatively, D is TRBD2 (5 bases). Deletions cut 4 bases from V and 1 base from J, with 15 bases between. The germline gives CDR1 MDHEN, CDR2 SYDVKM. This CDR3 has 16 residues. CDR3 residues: CASSSPGVGRTDTQYF. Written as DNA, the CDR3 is TGTGCCAGCAGTTCCCCCGGGGTCGGGCGCACAGATACGCAGTATTTT.

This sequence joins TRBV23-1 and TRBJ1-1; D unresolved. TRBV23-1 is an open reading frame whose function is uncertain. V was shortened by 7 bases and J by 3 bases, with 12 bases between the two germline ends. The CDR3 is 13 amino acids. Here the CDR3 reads CASKSRVDTEAFF. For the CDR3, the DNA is TGCGCCAGCAAGTCTCGGGTTGACACTGAAGCTTTCTTT.

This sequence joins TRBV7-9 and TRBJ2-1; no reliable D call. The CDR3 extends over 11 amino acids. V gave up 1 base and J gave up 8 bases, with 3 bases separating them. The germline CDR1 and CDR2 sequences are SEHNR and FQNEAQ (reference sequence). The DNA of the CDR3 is TGTGCCAGCAGCTTAGGGGATGAGCAGTTCTTC. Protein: CASSLGDEQFF.

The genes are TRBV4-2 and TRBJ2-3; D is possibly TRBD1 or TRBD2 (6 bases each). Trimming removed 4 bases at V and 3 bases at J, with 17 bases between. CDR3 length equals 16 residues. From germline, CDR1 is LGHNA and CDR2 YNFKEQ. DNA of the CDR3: TGTGCCAGCAGCCGAGAGGTGGGGGGCACTACAGATACGCAGTATTTT. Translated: CASSREVGGTTDTQYF.